The 10 T cell receptor beta chains given below trace back to one sample, sequenced in a study of OX40 agonist ivuxolimab in advanced cancers. Sequencing used immunoSEQ multiplex PCR; TCRdb keeps in-frame clones, though not all of them. The sample carries 60,000 or so clones, around four fifths recorded once. The sequences come from CD4+ or CD8+ T cells sorted from blood, collected in a trial of the OX40 agonist ivuxolimab. The receptors come from an adult with an advanced solid tumor such as melanoma, head and neck, liver or kidney cancer.

This sequence joins TRBV28 and TRBJ1-5; TRBD1 is a possible D gene (6 bases). V gave up 7 bases and J gave up 4 bases, with 14 bases separating them. This CDR3 has 14 residues. The V gene's germline CDR1 is MDHEN and CDR2 SYDVKM. The CDR3 sequence: CASNPGQVNQPQHF. In DNA form, the CDR3 reads TGTGCCAGCAATCCGGGACAAGTAAATCAGCCCCAGCATTTT. The full variable domain, with the rest looked up from reference TRBV28 and TRBJ1-5, is DVKVTQSSRYLVKRTGEKVFLECVQDMDHENMFWYRQDPGLGLRLIYFSYDVKMKEKGDIPEGYSVSREKKERFSLILESASTNQTSMYLCASNPGQVNQPQHFGDGTRLSIL.

This sequence joins TRBV5-4 and TRBJ2-5; D is possibly TRBD1 or TRBD2 (6 bases each). The CDR3 covers 16 residues. Germline assignment: CDR1 SGHNT and CDR2 YYREEE (reference sequence). V lost 0 bases and J lost 0, with 12 bases in between. The CDR3 region is CASSLGGASHQETQYF. CDR3 in DNA: TGTGCCAGCAGCTTGGGGGGGGCGAGTCACCAAGAGACCCAGTACTTC.

The chain is built from TRBV28 and TRBJ1-5, with D uncertain. Germline V gene lookup returns CDR1 MDHEN and CDR2 SYDVKM. The CDR3 spans 14 residues. The V and J ends lost 5 bases and 7 bases respectively, with 15 bases between them. The CDR3 DNA is TGTGCCAGCAGTAGTGGCGGGGAACGGCAGCCCCAGCATTTT. As protein: CASSSGGERQPQHF.

The gene calls are TRBV7-2 and TRBJ2-3; perhaps D is TRBD1 or TRBD2 (7 bases each). CDR1 SGHTA and CDR2 FQGNSA come from the germline V gene. Trimming cost V 5 bases and J 3 bases, with 12 bases left between them. This CDR3 has 14 amino acids. The CDR3 is CASSTQGGTDTQYF. DNA of the CDR3: TGTGCCAGCAGCACTCAGGGGGGGACAGATACGCAGTATTTT.

CDR3 region: CASQRGANTGELFF. CDR3 sequence (DNA): TGTGCCAGCCAGCGGGGGGCCAACACCGGGGAGCTGTTTTTT. The chain is built from TRBV7-3 and TRBJ2-2; 9 positions agree with TRBD2. V shed 8 bases, J shed 2 bases, and the junction held 3 bases outside the gene matches. Germline-derived CDR1 and CDR2 are SGHTA and FQGTGA. There are 14 residues in the CDR3.

This chain joins TRBV11-2 and TRBJ2-3; 14 nucleotides agree with TRBD2. The CDR3 covers 17 residues. Trimming removed 4 bases from V and 6 bases from J; junction bases left unmatched: 9. Germline V lookup: CDR1 SGHAT, CDR2 FQNNGV. DNA for the CDR3: TGTGCCAGCAGCTCCGGACTAGCGGGGGGAGGGAGTGATACGCAGTATTTT. It yields the protein CASSSGLAGGGSDTQYF.

This clone was detected once. This chain uses TRBV7-8 with TRBJ2-7; 10 bases fit TRBD2. Trimming cost V 5 bases and J 1 base; bases outside gene matches: 8. Germline V CDR1 and CDR2: SGHVS, FQNEAQ. This CDR3 is 16 amino acids long. CDR3 sequence reads: CASSPVLAGLSYEQYF. CDR3 DNA: TGTGCCAGCAGCCCCGTACTAGCGGGGCTTTCCTACGAGCAGTACTTC.

The chain joins TRBV30 to TRBJ2-3, with D maybe TRBD1 (5 bases). The V gene lost 1 base and the J gene lost 0 bases, with 11 bases spanning the gap. Germline-derived CDR1 and CDR2 are GTSNPN and SVGIG (reference sequence). The CDR3 is 15 amino acids. The CDR3 loop reads CAWSDTGSSTDTQYF. DNA for the CDR3: TGTGCCTGGAGTGACACAGGCTCTAGCACAGATACGCAGTATTTT. Drawing the rest from reference TRBV30 and TRBJ2-3, the complete variable domain is SQTIHQWPATLVQPVGSPLSLECTVEGTSNPNLYWYRQAAGRGLQLLFYSVGIGQISSEVPQNLSASRPQDRQFILSSKKLLLSDSGFYLCAWSDTGSSTDTQYFGPGTRLTVL.

The genes are TRBV10-3 and TRBJ2-2, with 12 bases aligning to TRBD1. In germline, CDR1 is ENHRY, CDR2 SYGVKD. The CDR3 loop spans 17 amino acids. V gave up 11 bases and J gave up 1 base; unmatched junction bases: 11. CDR3: CAACPGQGAGNTGELFF. The DNA of the CDR3 is TGTGCCGCCTGCCCGGGACAGGGGGCGGGGAACACCGGGGAGCTGTTTTTT.

The chain employs TRBV18 and TRBJ2-1, with D maybe TRBD1 (5 bases). V was pared by 1 base and J by 2 bases, with 6 bases between. CDR1 is KGHSH, CDR2 LQKENI, per germline. The CDR3 is 14 residues long. Here the CDR3 DNA reads TGTGCCAGCTCACCACGACAGACCTACAATGAGCAGTTCTTC. It specifies CASSPRQTYNEQFF.